What follows is one T cell receptor beta chain and its context. Its recognized antigen is unknown. No much larger clonotype is one base removed from it; base qualities were not supplied. Within the sample, other DNA sequences also encode this same CDR3. The junction carries 8 bases between V and J, which are trimmed by 0 bases and 2 bases respectively. The germline V gene yields LGHNA for CDR1 and YSLEER for CDR2. The CDR3 runs 15 residues from the cysteine to the phenylalanine. Kept here is only the CDR3 DNA, which spans 45 bases and is read in frame from base 1. TCRbeta CDR3 regions were amplified from genomic DNA by means of the immunoSEQ Assay, a bias-controlled multiplex PCR. The paper's data handling went like this. The number of nucleated cells in each sample was estimated by amplification of reference gene primers within the assay. To quantify the absolute abundance of each unique TCRbeta CDR3 rearrangement, sequence reads were collapsed and filtered. For each sample, productive Simpson clonality was calculated by taking the square root of Simpson's diversity index across productive rearrangements. TCRdb retrieved this table from immuneACCESS and kept in-frame rearrangements only. Not all clones are present; in checked studies, unresolved V genes account for under half, and no reason is known for the remainder. From that table come the V and J calls and clone size; the DNA was used to work out D and trimming. Counted in this sample were approximately 230,000 clones; approximately 90% of them appeared once. Approximately 2.2% of the sample rests with the top ten.

The sample belongs to a study of blood T cell repertoires in COVID-19 (dated by TCRdb to 2018 to 2020). For the wider study: The collaborator samples originated in the United States, Italy and Spain and spanned the acute and convalescent phases of COVID-19. Deeply sampled blood TCRbeta repertoires from subjects exposed to, actively infected with, or recovered from COVID-19 were included in the dataset. The prospective study material was composed of cDNA or gDNA derived from T cells, B-cell-depleted T cells, or PBMCs. The repertoires were released in a freely available public database meant as a resource for research on the immune response to SARS-CoV-2. Where HLA class I and class II types were available, the types were taken from metadata supplied by the sample provider, not from assay-based typing. Samples were obtained from the ongoing ImmuneRACE study (first 160 participants) and from 1,200 or so subjects provided by 6 global collaborators. Sample metadata almost always included a de-identified subject ID, COVID-19 status, age in years and sex. Study-level results and caveats: The quantity of clinical and demographic metadata differed by source and by participant and was supplied without curation.

Samples from volunteer blood donors who had recovered from COVID-19 were contributed by a second Seattle source. The collaborating institutions used their own protocols to collect whole blood in K2EDTA tubes. For TCRbeta analysis, collaborators shipped samples in one of three forms: frozen whole blood, isolated PBMCs, or DNA extracted from either of those sample types. This receptor was taken from a woman in her 40s who had recovered from COVID-19. The sequence joins TRBV4-3 to TRBJ1-5; the D gene assignment is ambiguous. Sample: peripheral blood. CDR3 protein: CASSQDRQGNQPQHF. The DNA sequence is TGCGCCAGCAGCCAAGATCGGCAGGGCAATCAGCCCCAGCATTTT.